The source of this T cell receptor beta chain is a study of blood T cell repertoires in COVID-19. V lost 5 bases to trimming and J lost 2 bases; unmatched junction nucleotides: 11. CDR1 SEHNR and CDR2 FQNEAQ come from the germline V gene (reference sequence). The CDR3 loop spans 17 amino acids. Clones were read by immunoSEQ multiplex PCR, and TCRdb kept only the in-frame ones, dropping some. The repertoire holds 190,000 or so clones, with 75% to 90% as singletons. The clonotype was recovered from a man aged 40-49 years with acute or convalescent COVID-19. The chain couples TRBV7-9 to TRBJ2-1; 8 positions match TRBD1. The specimen was peripheral blood. CDR3 protein: CASSPPLKTGAYNEQFF. The CDR3, as DNA: TGTGCCAGCAGCCCCCCCCTCAAGACAGGGGCCTACAATGAGCAGTTCTTC.